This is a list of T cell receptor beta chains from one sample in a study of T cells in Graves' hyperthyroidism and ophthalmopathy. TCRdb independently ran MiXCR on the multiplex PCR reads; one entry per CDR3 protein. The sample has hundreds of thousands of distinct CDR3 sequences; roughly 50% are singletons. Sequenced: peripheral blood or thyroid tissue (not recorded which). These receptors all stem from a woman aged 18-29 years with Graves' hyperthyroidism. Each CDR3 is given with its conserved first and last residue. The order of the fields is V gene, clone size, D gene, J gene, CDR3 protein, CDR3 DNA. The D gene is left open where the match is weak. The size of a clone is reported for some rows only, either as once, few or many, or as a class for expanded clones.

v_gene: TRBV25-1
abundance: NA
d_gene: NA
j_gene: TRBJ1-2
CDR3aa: CASTDSGGNYGYTF
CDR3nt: TGTGCCAGCACAGATTCAGGCGGGAACTATGGCTACACCTTC

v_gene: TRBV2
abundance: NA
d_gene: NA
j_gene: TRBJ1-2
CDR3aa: CASSGTGGRQGYTF
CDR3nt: TGTGCCAGCAGTGGTACAGGAGGGCGACAGGGCTACACCTTC

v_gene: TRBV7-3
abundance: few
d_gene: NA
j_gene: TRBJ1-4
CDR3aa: CASSLTGTEGEKLFF
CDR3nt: TGTGCCAGCAGCTTAACGGGCACAGAAGGTGAAAAACTGTTTTTT

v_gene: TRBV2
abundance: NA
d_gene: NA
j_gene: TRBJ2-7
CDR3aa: CASSFRPSAPYQYF
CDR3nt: TGTGCCAGCAGTTTTCGTCCTAGCGCGCCCTATCAGTACTTC

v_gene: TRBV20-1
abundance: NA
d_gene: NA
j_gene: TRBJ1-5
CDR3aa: CSARPDRGPQHF
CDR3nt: TGCAGTGCTAGACCTGACCGGGGGCCCCAGCATTTT

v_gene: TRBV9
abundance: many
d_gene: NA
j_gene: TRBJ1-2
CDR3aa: CASSLGQLEDGYTF
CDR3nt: TGTGCCAGCAGCTTAGGACAGCTGGAGGATGGCTACACCTTC

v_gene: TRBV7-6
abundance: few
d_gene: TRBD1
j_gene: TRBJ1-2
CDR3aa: CASSRDRGQGYTF
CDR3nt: TGTGCCAGCAGCCGGGACAGGGGGCAAGGCTACACCTTC

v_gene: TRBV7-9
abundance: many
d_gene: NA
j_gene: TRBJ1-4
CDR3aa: CASSPEYEKLFF
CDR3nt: TGTGCCAGCAGCCCGGAATATGAAAAACTGTTTTTT

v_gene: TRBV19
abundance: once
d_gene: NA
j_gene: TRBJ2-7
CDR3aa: CASSLSYWDEQYF
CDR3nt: TGTGCCAGTAGTCTTTCTTATTGGGACGAGCAGTACTTC

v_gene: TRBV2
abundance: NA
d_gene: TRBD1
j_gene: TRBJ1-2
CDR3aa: CASSADGTGGLVSSYTF
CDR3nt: TGTGCCAGCAGTGCTGACGGGACAGGGGGGCTTGTCTCATCCTACACCTTC

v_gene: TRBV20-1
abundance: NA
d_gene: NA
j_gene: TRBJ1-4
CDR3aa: CSARPGIHEKLFF
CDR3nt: TGCAGTGCTAGACCAGGGATCCACGAAAAACTGTTTTTT

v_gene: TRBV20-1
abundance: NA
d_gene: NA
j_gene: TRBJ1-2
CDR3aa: CSARTGAGTLGYTF
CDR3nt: TGCAGTGCTAGGACGGGGGCCGGGACGCTCGGCTACACCTTC

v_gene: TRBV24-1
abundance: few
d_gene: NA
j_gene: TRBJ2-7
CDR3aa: CATSDGGTSYEQYF
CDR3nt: TGTGCCACCAGTGACGGCGGAACCTCCTACGAGCAGTACTTC

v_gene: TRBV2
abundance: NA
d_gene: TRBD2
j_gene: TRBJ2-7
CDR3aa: CASSFSRGDYEQYF
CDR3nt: TGTGCCAGCAGTTTCAGTCGGGGGGACTACGAGCAGTACTTC

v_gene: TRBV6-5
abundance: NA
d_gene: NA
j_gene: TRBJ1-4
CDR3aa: CASSSSGATNEKLFF
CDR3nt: TGTGCCAGCAGTTCCTCAGGGGCAACTAATGAAAAACTGTTTTTT

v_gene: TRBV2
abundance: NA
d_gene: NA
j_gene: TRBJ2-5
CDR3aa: CASSFWGSGETQYF
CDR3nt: TGTGCCAGCAGTTTTTGGGGGTCCGGGGAGACCCAGTACTTC

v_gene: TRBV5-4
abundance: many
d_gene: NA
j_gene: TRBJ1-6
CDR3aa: CASSRDGNSPLHF
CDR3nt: TGTGCCAGCAGCCGGGACGGGAATTCACCCCTCCACTTT

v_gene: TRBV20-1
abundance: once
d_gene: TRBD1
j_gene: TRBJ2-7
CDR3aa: CSARDAAGTGGSGGYEQYF
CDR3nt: TGCAGTGCTAGAGACGCCGCCGGGACAGGGGGCTCCGGAGGCTACGAGCAGTACTTC

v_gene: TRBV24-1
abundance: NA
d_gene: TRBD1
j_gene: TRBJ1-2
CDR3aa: CATSEPGTGGGGHTF
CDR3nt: TGTGCCACCAGTGAGCCCGGGACAGGGGGCGGCGGCCACACCTTC

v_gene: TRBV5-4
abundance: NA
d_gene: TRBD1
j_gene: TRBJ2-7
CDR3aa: CAGTRQGHEQYF
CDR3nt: TGTGCCGGCACCAGACAGGGCCACGAGCAGTACTTC